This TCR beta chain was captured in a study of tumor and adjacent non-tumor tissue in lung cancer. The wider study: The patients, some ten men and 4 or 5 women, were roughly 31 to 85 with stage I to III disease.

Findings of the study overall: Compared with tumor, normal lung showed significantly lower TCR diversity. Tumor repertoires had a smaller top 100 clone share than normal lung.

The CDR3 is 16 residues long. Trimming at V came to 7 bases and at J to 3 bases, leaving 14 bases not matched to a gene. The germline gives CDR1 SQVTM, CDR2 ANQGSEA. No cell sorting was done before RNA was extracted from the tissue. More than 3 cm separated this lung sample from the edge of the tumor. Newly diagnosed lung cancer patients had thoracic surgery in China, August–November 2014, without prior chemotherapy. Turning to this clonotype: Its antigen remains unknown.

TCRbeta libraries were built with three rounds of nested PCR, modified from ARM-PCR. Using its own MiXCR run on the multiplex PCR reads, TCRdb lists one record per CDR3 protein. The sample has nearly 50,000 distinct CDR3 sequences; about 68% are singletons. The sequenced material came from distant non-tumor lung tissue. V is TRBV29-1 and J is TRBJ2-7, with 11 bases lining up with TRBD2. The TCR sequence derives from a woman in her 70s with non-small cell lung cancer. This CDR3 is CSADRQGTSGSYEQYF. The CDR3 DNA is TGCAGCGCTGATCGTCAGGGGACTAGCGGTAGCTACGAGCAGTACTTC.